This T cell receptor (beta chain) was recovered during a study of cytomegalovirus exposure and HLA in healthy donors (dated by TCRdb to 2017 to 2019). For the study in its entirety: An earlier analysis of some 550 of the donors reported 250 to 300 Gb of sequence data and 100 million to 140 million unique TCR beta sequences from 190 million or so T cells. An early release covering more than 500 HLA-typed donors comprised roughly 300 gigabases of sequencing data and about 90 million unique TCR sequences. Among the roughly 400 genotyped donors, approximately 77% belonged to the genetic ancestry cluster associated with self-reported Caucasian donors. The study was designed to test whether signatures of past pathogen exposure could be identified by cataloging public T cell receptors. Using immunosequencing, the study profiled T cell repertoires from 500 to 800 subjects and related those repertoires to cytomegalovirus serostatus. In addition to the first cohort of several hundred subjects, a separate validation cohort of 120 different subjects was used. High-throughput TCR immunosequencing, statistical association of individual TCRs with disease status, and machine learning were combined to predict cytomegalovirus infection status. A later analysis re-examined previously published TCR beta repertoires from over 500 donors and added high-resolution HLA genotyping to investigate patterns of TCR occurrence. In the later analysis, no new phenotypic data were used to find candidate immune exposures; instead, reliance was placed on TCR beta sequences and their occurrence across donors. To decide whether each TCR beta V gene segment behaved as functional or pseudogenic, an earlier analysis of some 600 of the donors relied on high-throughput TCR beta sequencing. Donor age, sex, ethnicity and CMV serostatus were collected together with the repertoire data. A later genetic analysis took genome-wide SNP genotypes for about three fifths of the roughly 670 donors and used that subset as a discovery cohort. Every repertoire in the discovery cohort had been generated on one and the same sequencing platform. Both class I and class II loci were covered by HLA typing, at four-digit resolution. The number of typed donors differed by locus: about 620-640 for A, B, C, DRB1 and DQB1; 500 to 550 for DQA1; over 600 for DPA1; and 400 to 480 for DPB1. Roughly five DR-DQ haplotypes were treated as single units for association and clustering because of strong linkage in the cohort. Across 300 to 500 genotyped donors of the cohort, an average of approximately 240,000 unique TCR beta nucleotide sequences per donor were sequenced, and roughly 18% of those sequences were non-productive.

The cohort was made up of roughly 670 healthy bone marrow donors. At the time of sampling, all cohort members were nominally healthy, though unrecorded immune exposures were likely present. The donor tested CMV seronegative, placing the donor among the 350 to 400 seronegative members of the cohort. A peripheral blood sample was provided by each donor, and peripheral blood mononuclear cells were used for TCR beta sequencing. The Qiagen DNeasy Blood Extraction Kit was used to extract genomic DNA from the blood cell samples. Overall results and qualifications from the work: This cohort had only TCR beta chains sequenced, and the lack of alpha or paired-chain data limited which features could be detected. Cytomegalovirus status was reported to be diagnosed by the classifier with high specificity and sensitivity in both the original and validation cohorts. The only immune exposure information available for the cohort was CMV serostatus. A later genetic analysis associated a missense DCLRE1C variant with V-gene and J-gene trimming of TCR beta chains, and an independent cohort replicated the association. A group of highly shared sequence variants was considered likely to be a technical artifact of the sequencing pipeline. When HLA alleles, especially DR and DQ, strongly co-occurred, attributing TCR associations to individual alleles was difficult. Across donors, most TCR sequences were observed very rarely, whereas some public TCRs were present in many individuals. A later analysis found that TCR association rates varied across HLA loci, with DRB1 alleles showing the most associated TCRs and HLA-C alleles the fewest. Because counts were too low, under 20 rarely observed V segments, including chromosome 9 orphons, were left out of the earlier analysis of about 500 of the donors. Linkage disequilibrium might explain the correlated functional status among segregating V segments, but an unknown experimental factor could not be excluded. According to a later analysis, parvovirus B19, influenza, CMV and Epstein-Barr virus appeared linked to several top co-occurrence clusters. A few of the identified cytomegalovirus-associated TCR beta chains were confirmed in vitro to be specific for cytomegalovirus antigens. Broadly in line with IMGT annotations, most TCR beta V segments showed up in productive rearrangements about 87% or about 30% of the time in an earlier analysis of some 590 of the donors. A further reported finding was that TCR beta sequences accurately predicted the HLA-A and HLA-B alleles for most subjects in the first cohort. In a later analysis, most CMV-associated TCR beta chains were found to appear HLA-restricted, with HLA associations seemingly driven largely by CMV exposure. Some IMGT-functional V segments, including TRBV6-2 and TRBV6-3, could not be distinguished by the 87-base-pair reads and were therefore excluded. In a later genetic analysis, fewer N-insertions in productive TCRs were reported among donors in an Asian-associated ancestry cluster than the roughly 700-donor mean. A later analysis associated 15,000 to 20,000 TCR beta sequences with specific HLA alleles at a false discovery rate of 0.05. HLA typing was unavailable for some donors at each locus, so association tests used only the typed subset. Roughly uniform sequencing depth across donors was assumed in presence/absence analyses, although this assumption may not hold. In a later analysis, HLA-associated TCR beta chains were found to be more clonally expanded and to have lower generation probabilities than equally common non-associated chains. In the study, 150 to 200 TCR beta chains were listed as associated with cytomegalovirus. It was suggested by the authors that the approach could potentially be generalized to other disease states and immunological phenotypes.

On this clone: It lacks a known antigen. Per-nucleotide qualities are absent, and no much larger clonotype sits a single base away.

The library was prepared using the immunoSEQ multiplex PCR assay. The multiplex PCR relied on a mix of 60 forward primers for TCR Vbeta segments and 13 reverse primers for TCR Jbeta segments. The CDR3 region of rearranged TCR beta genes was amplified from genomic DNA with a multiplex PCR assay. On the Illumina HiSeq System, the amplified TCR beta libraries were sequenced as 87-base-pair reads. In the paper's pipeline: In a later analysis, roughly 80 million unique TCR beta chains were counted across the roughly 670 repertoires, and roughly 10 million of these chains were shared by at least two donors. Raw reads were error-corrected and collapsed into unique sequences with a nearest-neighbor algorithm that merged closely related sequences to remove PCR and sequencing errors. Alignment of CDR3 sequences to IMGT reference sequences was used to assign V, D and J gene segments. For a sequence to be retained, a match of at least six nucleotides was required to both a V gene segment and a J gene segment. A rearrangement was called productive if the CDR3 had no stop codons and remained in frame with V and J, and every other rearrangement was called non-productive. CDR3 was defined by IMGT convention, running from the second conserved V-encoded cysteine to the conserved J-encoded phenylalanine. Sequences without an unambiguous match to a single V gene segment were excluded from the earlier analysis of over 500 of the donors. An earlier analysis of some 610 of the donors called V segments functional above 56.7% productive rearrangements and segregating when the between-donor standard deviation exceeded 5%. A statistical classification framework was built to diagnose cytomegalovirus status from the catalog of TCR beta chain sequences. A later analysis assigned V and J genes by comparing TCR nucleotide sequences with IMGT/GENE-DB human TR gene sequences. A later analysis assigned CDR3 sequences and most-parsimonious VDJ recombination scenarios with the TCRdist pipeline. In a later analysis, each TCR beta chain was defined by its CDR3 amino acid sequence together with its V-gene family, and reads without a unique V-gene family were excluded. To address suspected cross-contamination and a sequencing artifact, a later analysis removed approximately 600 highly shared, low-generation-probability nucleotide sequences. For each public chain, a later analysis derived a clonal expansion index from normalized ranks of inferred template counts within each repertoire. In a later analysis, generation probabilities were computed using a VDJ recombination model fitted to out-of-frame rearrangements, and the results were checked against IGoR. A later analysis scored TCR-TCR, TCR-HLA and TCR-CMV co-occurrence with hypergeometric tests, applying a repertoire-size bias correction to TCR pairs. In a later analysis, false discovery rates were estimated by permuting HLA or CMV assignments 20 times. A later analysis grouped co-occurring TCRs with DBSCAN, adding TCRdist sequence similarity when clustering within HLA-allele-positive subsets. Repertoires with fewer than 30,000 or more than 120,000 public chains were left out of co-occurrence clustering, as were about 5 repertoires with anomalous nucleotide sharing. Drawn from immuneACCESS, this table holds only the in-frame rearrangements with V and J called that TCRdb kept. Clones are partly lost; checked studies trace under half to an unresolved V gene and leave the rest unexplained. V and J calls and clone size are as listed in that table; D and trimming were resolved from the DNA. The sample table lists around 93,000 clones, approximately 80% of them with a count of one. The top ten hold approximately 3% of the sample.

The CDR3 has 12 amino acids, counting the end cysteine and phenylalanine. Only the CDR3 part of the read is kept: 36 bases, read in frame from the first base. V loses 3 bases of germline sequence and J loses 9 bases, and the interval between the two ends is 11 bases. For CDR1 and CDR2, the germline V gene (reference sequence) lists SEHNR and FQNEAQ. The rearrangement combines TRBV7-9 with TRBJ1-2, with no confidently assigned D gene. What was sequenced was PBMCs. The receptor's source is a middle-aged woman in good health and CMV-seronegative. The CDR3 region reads CASSFVRESYTF. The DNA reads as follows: TGTGCCAGCAGCTTTGTCCGAGAAAGCTACACCTTC.